Below, one T cell receptor (beta chain) is given with its context. What it recognizes is unknown. This CDR3 contains 14 residues. This sample is part of a study of T cell clones after liver transplantation. Study-wide context: In this trial, immunosuppression withdrawal was attempted within 2 years of liver transplant. Tolerance: complete withdrawal held at least one year, liver enzymes staying within twice normal. Third-party-reactive TCRbeta sequences from pre-transplant mixed lymphocyte reactions served as antigen-independent comparators. Whole-study results and caveats: Post-transplant time points were not standardized, so conclusions are preliminary.

Only in-frame clones appear in the TCRdb table, and some are missing; sequencing was by immunoSEQ multiplex PCR. Of about 45,000 clones in the sample, approximately 86% were seen once. The TCR originated in a human patient who received a liver transplant. The T cells may come from the graft donor. The input for sequencing was CD4+ T cells from blood, taken 24 months after liver transplant. The chain joins TRBV21-1 to TRBJ2-4. TRBV21-1 is described as a pseudogene. CDR3 nucleotides: TGTGCCAGCAGCAGACCGGGACCGAAAAACATTCAGTACTTC. Encoded protein: CASSRPGPKNIQYF.